This T cell receptor beta chain was retrieved from a study of shared clonotypes between healthy human individuals. General study findings and limits: All-four-donor shared clonotypes had higher generation probabilities than non-shared clonotypes did. Larger richness was generally estimated for naive than memory subsets. Among four donors, 4.5% to 5.5% of naive CD4 clonotypes were found in common.

Investigators divided CD4+ cells into CD45RA+ naive and CD45RA-negative memory subsets. Note on this clone: The antigen remains undetermined.

Assay used: immunoSEQ multiplex PCR; TCRdb lists only in-frame clones, some missing. The sample records about 2.4 million clones, 80% to 95% being singletons. CDR3 length: 15 amino acids. Germline V lookup: CDR1 SGDLS, CDR2 YYNGEE. The V and J ends lost 1 base and 0 bases respectively, with 10 bases between them. Material for sequencing was naive CD4+ T cells from PBMCs. Subset specified: CD45RA+ positively selected. This sequence joins TRBV9 and TRBJ2-5, with D tentatively TRBD2 (6 bases). The sequence came from a man aged 18 to 29 in good health. Some clones in this sample may be carry-over from other donors' samples. Here the CDR3 reads CASSVTGVDQETQYF. CDR3 in DNA: TGTGCCAGCAGCGTAACGGGAGTGGACCAAGAGACCCAGTACTTC.